One and the same sample provided the 29 T cell receptor beta chains below, sequenced in a study of chronic HIV infection and antiretroviral therapy (dated by TCRdb to about 2015). Libraries came from 5' RACE. The reads were generated on an Illumina MiSeq. TCRdb passed the public sequencing reads through fastp at Q25 and MiXCR, retaining productive beta sequences. Rows with one shared CDR3 protein collapse into an entry with the most common genes and DNA. Counted in this sample were some 46,000 distinct CDR3 sequences; about 20% of them appeared once. The ten largest clones capture roughly 3% of the sample. The material sequenced was peripheral blood. The receptors derive from an adult who had HIV and had not received antiretroviral therapy, or was an uninfected healthy control (not recorded which).

The gene calls are TRBV29-1 and TRBJ1-1, with 9 bases that match TRBD1. The CDR3 spans 13 residues. Germline loops: CDR1 SQVTM, CDR2 ANQGSEA. The V and J ends lost 3 bases and 4 bases, in that order; junction bases with no gene match: 3. The DNA of the CDR3 is TGCAGCGTTGATTCGACAGGGGGCACTGAAGCTTTCTTT. It is translated as CSVDSTGGTEAFF.

This chain joins TRBV18 and TRBJ2-3, with TRBD1 as a possible D gene (6 bases). Trimming cost V 8 bases and J 1 base, with 10 bases left between them. This CDR3 is built from 13 residues. Germline values: CDR1 KGHSH, CDR2 LQKENI. This chain's CDR3 is CASQGTRTDTQYF. The CDR3 DNA reads as TGTGCCAGCCAGGGGACCCGCACAGATACGCAGTATTTT.

This clonotype was detected a few times. V and J are TRBV3-1 and TRBJ2-7; D perhaps matches TRBD2 (6 bases). This CDR3 region has 16 residues. V was clipped by 0 bases and J by 1 base, with 13 bases between them. Germline V gives CDR1 LGHDT, CDR2 YNNKEL (reference sequence). Written as DNA, the CDR3 is TGTGCCAGCAGCCAAGACGAGCGGGCTTATTCCTACGAGCAGTACTTC. Encoded protein: CASSQDERAYSYEQYF.

This clonotype was seen many times. This chain links TRBV4-1 with TRBJ2-1; either TRBD1 or TRBD2 may fit D (6 bases each). The CDR3 loop spans 16 amino acids. Germline V gene data show CDR1 as MGHRA and CDR2 as YSYEKL. V was pared by 3 bases and J by 3 bases, with 15 bases between. CDR3 sequence reads: CASSHETRGFYNEQFF. DNA for the CDR3: TGCGCCAGCAGCCATGAGACTAGGGGGTTCTACAATGAGCAGTTCTTC.

This sequence joins TRBV7-2 and TRBJ2-3; D is unresolved. Germline loops: CDR1 SGHTA, CDR2 FQGNSA. Trimming shortened V by 5 bases and J by 6 bases, and 9 bases separated the two germline ends. This CDR3 contains 12 residues. The chain's CDR3 is CASSPSQDTQYF. DNA for the CDR3: TGTGCCAGCAGCCCAAGTCAGGATACGCAGTATTTT.

This clonotype has only a few counts. The gene calls are TRBV29-1 and TRBJ2-1, with TRBD2 identical over 10 bases. V shed 3 bases, J shed 5 bases, and the junction held 4 bases outside the gene matches. The length of the CDR3 is 14 residues. Per the germline V gene, CDR1 is SQVTM and CDR2 is ANQGSEA. CDR3 DNA: TGCAGCGTTGAGCTAGCGGGAGACCACAATGAGCAGTTCTTC. Amino acid sequence: CSVELAGDHNEQFF.

There are a few counts of this clonotype. The chain links TRBV28 to TRBJ1-5; D uncertain. Trimming removed 3 bases from V and 3 bases from J, with 12 bases in between. The CDR3 contains 15 residues. Germline CDR1 and CDR2: MDHEN and SYDVKM. The CDR3 spells CASSFFRGNNQPQHF. The CDR3 DNA reads TGTGCCAGCAGTTTTTTCCGGGGAAACAATCAGCCCCAGCATTTT.

This clonotype has a count of ten or more. One end of the junction varies from germline; a read error may be responsible. The V and J genes are TRBV12-3 or TRBV12-4 and TRBJ1-2; D remains unclear. This CDR3 is 9 amino acids long. CDR3 amino acids: CASSFGQSF. CDR3 DNA sequence: TGTGCCAGCAGTTTCGGCCAGAGCTTC.

This sequence joins TRBV7-2 and TRBJ2-1; D possibly corresponds to TRBD1 (6 bases). The CDR3 extends over 15 amino acids. Germline CDR1 is SGHTA and CDR2 is FQGNSA. Trimming cost V 3 bases and J 4 bases, with 13 bases left between them. As DNA, the CDR3 is TGTGCCAGCAGCTTTCAGGGGAGTCAGTACAATGAGCAGTTCTTC. It is translated as CASSFQGSQYNEQFF. The full variable domain, completed using reference TRBV7-2 and TRBJ2-1, is GAGVSQSPSNKVTEKGKDVELRCDPISGHTALYWYRQSLGQGLEFLIYFQGNSAPDKSGLPSDRFSAERTGGSVSTLTIQRTQQEDSAVYLCASSFQGSQYNEQFFGPGTRLTVL.

This clonotype was seen only a few times. The chain combines TRBV7-2 with TRBJ2-5; tentatively, D is TRBD2 (5 bases). Looked up from germline, CDR1 is SGHTA and CDR2 is FQGNSA. The CDR3 is 15 residues long. The V gene lost 5 bases and the J gene lost 9 bases, with 22 bases spanning the gap. CDR3 sequence reads: CASSPETLTGVSQYF. The CDR3 DNA is TGTGCCAGCAGCCCGGAGACTCTCACCGGGGTGTCCCAGTACTTC.

This clonotype was counted only a few times. V is TRBV11-2 and J is TRBJ1-2; no definite D call. CDR1 and CDR2 from the germline V gene are SGHAT and FQNNGV. Deletions cut 4 bases from V and 4 bases from J, with 16 bases between. The CDR3 extends over 15 amino acids. This CDR3 is CASSSLLGRGYGYTF. CDR3 in DNA: TGTGCCAGCAGCTCGTTATTGGGCCGCGGCTATGGCTACACCTTC.

J is TRBJ2-5 and V is TRBV7-9; 8 nucleotides align to TRBD1. Per the germline V gene, CDR1 is SEHNR and CDR2 is FQNEAQ (reference sequence). The junction had 1 base not matched to a gene; V was cut back by 4 bases and J by 3 bases. The CDR3 runs to 13 residues. This chain's CDR3 is CASSWTGKETQYF. The CDR3 DNA reads TGTGCCAGCAGCTGGACAGGGAAAGAGACCCAGTACTTC.

The chain is built from TRBV4-2 and TRBJ2-3, with 11 bases matching TRBD2. The length of the CDR3 is 16 residues. V shed 2 bases, J shed 3 bases, and the junction held 4 bases outside the gene matches. Germline CDR1 reads LGHNA; CDR2 reads YNFKEQ. In DNA form, the CDR3 reads TGTGCCAGCAGCCAACAGACTAGCGGGAAAACAGATACGCAGTATTTT. It is translated as CASSQQTSGKTDTQYF.

This clonotype was seen only a few times. This rearrangement joins TRBV10-3 to TRBJ1-1, with D maybe TRBD1 (6 bases). V lost 6 bases and J 7 bases, leaving 12 bases between the germline ends. Germline V gives CDR1 ENHRY, CDR2 SYGVKD. This CDR3 contains 12 residues. In nucleotides, the CDR3 is TGTGCCATCAGGAACAGGGATCGTGAAGCTTTCTTT. Protein: CAIRNRDREAFF.

This clonotype was seen more than once but under ten times. This chain links TRBV18 with TRBJ2-1; D tentatively reads TRBD1 or TRBD2 (5 bases each). The CDR3 runs 15 residues. V was trimmed by 0 bases and J by 3 bases, leaving 9 bases between them. Germline V gene sequence: CDR1 KGHSH, CDR2 LQKENI. The CDR3, as DNA: TGTGCCAGCTCACCACCGGGGGACCGCTACAATGAGCAGTTCTTC. It specifies CASSPPGDRYNEQFF.

The CDR3 bases are TGTGCCAGTAGTATATTTCTCAGGGCGACTGACTATGGCTACACCTTC. Its translation: CASSIFLRATDYGYTF. The gene calls are TRBV19 and TRBJ1-2, with D possibly TRBD1 on 5 matching bases. The CDR3 extends over 16 amino acids. The germline gives CDR1 LNHDA, CDR2 SQIVND (reference sequence). The V and J ends lost 2 bases and 3 bases respectively, with 16 bases between them.

CDR3 sequence (DNA): TGCGCCAGCAGCCAACTTACCAGGGGGCCAGGCTATGGCTACACCTTC. It translates to CASSQLTRGPGYGYTF. The gene calls are TRBV4-1 and TRBJ1-2, with 8 bases identical to TRBD1. Germline CDR1 reads MGHRA; CDR2 reads YSYEKL. CDR3 size: 16 residues. V dropped 2 bases and J dropped 4; count of bases not matched to a gene: 9.

This sequence joins TRBV7-9 and TRBJ2-1; D unresolved. Between the trimmed V and J ends, which lost 1 base and 3 bases, there was a span of 7 bases. The CDR3 runs to 14 residues. Looked up from germline, CDR1 is SEHNR and CDR2 is FQNEAQ (reference sequence). In DNA form, the CDR3 reads TGTGCCAGCAGCTTAGGGGCAGACTACAATGAGCAGTTCTTC. It specifies CASSLGADYNEQFF.

The chain joins TRBV7-8 to TRBJ1-2; 8 bases align to TRBD1. Losses at the gene ends were 5 bases for V and 7 bases for J; bases not matched to a gene: 12. Looked up from germline, CDR1 is SGHVS and CDR2 is FQNEAQ. The CDR3 covers 15 residues. CDR3 sequence (DNA): TGTGCCAGCAGCCTCATCCAGGGGGCGCAACGTGGCTACACCTTC. It is translated as CASSLIQGAQRGYTF.

This clonotype was counted only a few times. This rearrangement joins TRBV18 to TRBJ2-1, with D perhaps TRBD1 (6 bases). The CDR3 is 14 amino acids. V gave up 1 base and J gave up 5 bases, with 9 bases separating them. The germline V gene has CDR1 KGHSH and CDR2 LQKENI. In nucleotides, the CDR3 is TGTGCCAGCTCACCACGAACAGGGAACAATGAGCAGTTCTTC. Translated, it gives CASSPRTGNNEQFF.

In its sample, this clonotype was seen a few times. This sequence joins TRBV7-3 and TRBJ2-6; D gene uncertain. The V and J ends lost 4 bases and 2 bases respectively, with 12 bases between them. The germline gives CDR1 SGHTA, CDR2 FQGTGA. This CDR3 comprises 16 residues. The CDR3 DNA reads as TGTGCCAGCAGCTCATTTACTGGGGCTGGGGCCAACGTCCTGACTTTC. Its protein product is CASSSFTGAGANVLTF.

Only a few counts were recorded for this clonotype. The CDR3 DNA sequence: TGTGCCAGCAGTTACCAGAGGGCGAAGGGTTTACTAGGCTATGGCTACACCTTC. This translates into CASSYQRAKGLLGYGYTF. The genes are TRBV6-5 and TRBJ1-2, with D unclear. CDR1 is MNHEY, CDR2 SVGAGI, per germline. Trimming removed 2 bases at V and 4 bases at J, with 23 bases between. CDR3 length: 18 residues.

The gene calls are TRBV6-5 and TRBJ2-2; D unclear. The V end was cut by 2 bases, the J end by 4 bases, with 11 bases between. Per germline, CDR1 MNHEY and CDR2 SVGAGI. CDR3 size: 15 residues. As DNA, the CDR3 is TGTGCCAGCAGTTACCGGGCTGGCCGCACCGGGGAGCTGTTTTTT. Amino acids: CASSYRAGRTGELFF.

The CDR3 reads CASSLKGSGANVLTF. The CDR3 DNA reads as TGCGCCAGCAGCTTAAAGGGCTCTGGGGCCAACGTCCTGACTTTC. The chain combines TRBV5-1 with TRBJ2-6; no clear D gene. Germline V CDR1 and CDR2: SGHRS, YFSETQ. With 2 bases removed from V and 0 bases from J, the gap between germline ends came to 6 bases. This CDR3 comprises 15 residues. The full variable domain, rest sourced from reference TRBV5-1 and TRBJ2-6, is KAGVTQTPRYLIKTRGQQVTLSCSPISGHRSVSWYQQTPGQGLQFLFEYFSETQRNKGNFPGRFSGRQFSNSRSEMNVSTLELGDSALYLCASSLKGSGANVLTFGAGSRLTVL.

This clonotype was seen many times. The chain employs TRBV20-1 and TRBJ1-1; 12 nucleotides line up with TRBD1. V trimming: 0 bases; J trimming: 3 bases; junction bases outside the gene matches: 20. The CDR3 loop spans 21 amino acids. The germline V gene encodes CDR1 DFQATT and CDR2 SNEGSKA (reference sequence). CDR3 DNA: TGCAGTGCTAGAGATAATTTACGAAACGCCCGGGACAGGGGGCGGGACACTGAAGCTTTCTTT. It encodes CSARDNLRNARDRGRDTEAFF.

This clonotype was picked up a small number of times. The gene calls are TRBV29-1 and TRBJ2-1; TRBD1 might be the D (7 bases). Between the trimmed V and J ends, which lost 6 bases and 4 bases, there was a span of 13 bases. The CDR3 runs to 13 residues. CDR1 and CDR2 from the germline V gene are SQVTM and ANQGSEA. CDR3 loop: CSVAGQLYNEQFF. In nucleotides, the CDR3 is TGCAGCGTCGCGGGACAGCTTTACAATGAGCAGTTCTTC.

The rearrangement joins TRBV20-1 to TRBJ1-1, with D unclear. Germline-derived CDR1 and CDR2 are DFQATT and SNEGSKA (reference sequence). V was shortened by 7 bases and J by 0 bases, with 9 bases between the two germline ends. The CDR3 has 12 residues. The CDR3 DNA is TGCAGTGAACAGTCCATGAACACTGAAGCTTTCTTT. Protein product: CSEQSMNTEAFF.

The rearrangement uses TRBV20-1 and TRBJ2-2; no clear D. CDR3 length equals 13 residues. Germline V gene lookup returns CDR1 DFQATT and CDR2 SNEGSKA (reference sequence). V lost 6 bases, J lost 5 bases, and 13 bases lay in between. The CDR3 coding sequence is TGCAGTGCCGCGTCCTACTTGACCGGGGAGCTGTTTTTT. The encoded protein is CSAASYLTGELFF.

The gene calls are TRBV9 and TRBJ1-1; possible D gene TRBD1, 6 bases. Trimming removed 4 bases at V and 5 bases at J, with 18 bases between. Germline assignment: CDR1 SGDLS and CDR2 YYNGEE. The CDR3 spans 15 residues. Here the CDR3 DNA reads TGTGCCAGCAGCTCCAAATCGGGGGCAGTGACTGAAGCTTTCTTT. This gives the protein CASSSKSGAVTEAFF.